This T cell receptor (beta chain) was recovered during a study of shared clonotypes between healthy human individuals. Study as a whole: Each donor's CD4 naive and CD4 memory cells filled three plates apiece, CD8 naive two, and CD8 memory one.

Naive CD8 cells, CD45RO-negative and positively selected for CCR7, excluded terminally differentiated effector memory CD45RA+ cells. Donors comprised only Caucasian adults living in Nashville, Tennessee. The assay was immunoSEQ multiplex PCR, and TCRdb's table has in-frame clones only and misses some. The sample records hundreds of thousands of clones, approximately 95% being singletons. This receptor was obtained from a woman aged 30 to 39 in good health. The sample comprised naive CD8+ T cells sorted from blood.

DNA of the CDR3: TGTGCCAGCAGCCAAGGACTAGGAGCGGCAGATACGCAGTATTTT. It is translated as CASSQGLGAADTQYF. The V gene is TRBV14, the J gene TRBJ2-3; weak D call: TRBD2 (6 bases). The CDR3 covers 15 residues. Trimming took off 1 base at V and 4 bases at J, with 12 bases between the two ends. Germline V gives CDR1 SGHDN, CDR2 FVKESK.